The present T cell receptor beta chain was sequenced within a study of blood T cell repertoires in COVID-19. Study-wide background: Italy, Spain and the United States were the sources of the convalescent and acute COVID-19 samples. Sample material is recorded as cDNA or gDNA derived from T cells, B-cell-depleted T cells, or PBMCs.

Study processing details: Amplifying reference gene primers gave estimates of nucleated cell counts. The table came from immunoSEQ multiplex PCR; TCRdb's copy has only in-frame clones and leaves some out. That table supplies the V and J calls and clone size; D and trimming were determined from the DNA. The sample carries more than 50,000 clones, approximately 90% recorded once. CDR3 length equals 14 residues. V dropped 6 bases and J dropped 4 bases, with 12 bases sitting between them. CDR1 and CDR2 (germline): ENHRY, SYGVKD. The sequenced sample was peripheral blood. The clonotype originates from a man aged 80 or over with acute or convalescent COVID-19. This rearrangement joins TRBV10-3 to TRBJ2-2, with unresolved D. The chain's CDR3 is CAIRSLSPTGELFF. The CDR3 nucleotides are TGTGCCATCAGGTCTCTCTCCCCCACCGGGGAGCTGTTTTTT.